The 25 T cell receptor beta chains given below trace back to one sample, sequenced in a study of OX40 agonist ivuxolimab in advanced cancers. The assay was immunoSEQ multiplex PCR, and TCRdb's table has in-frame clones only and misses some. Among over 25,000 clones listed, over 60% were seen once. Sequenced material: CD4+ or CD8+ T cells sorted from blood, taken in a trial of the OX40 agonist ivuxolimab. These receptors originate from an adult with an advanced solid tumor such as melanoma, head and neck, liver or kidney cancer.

CDR3 sequence reads: CASSLWGSGTQSGELFF. The CDR3 nucleotides read TGCGCCAGCAGCTTGTGGGGCTCCGGGACACAATCCGGGGAGCTGTTTTTT. V and J are TRBV5-1 and TRBJ2-2; perhaps TRBD1 as D (6 bases). The CDR3 is 17 residues long. CDR1 is SGHRS and CDR2 is YFSETQ in the germline V gene. The germline V and J ends were trimmed by 1 base and 6 bases, with 19 bases remaining between them.

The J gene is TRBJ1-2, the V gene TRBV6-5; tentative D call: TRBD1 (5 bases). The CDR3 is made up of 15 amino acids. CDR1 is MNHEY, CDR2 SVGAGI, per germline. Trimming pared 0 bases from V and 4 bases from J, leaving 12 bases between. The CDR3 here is CASSYSKGSTYGYTF. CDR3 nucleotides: TGTGCCAGCAGTTACTCTAAGGGGTCGACCTATGGCTACACCTTC.

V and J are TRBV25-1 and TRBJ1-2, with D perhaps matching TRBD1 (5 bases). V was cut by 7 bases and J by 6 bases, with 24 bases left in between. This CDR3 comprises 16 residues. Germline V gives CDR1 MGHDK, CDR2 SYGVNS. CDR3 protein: CASNPPPPGGVDGYTF. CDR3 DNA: TGTGCCAGCAACCCCCCCCCACCCGGAGGGGTGGATGGCTACACCTTC.

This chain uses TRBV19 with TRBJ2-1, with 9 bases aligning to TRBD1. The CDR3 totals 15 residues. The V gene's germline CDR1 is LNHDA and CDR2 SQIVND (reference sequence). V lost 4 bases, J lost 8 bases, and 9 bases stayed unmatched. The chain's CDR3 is CASSTPGQGKDEQFF. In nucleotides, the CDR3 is TGTGCCAGTAGTACACCGGGACAGGGCAAGGATGAGCAGTTCTTC.

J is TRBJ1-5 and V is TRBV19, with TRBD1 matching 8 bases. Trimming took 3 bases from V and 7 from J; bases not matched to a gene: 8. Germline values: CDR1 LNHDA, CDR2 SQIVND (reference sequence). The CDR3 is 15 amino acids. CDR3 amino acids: CASSMNQGAGQPQHF. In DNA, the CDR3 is TGTGCCAGTAGTATGAATCAGGGGGCTGGGCAGCCCCAGCATTTT. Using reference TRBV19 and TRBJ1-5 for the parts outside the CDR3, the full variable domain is DGGITQSPKYLFRKEGQNVTLSCEQNLNHDAMYWYRQDPGQGLRLIYYSQIVNDFQKGDIAEGYSVSREKKESFPLTVTSAQKNPTAFYLCASSMNQGAGQPQHFGDGTRLSIL.

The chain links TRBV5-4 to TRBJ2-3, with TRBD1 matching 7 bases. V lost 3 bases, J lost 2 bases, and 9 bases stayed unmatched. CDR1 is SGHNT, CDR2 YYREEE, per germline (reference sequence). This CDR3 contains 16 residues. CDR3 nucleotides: TGTGCCAGCAGCTATCGTGACAGGGCGTACACAGATACGCAGTATTTT. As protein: CASSYRDRAYTDTQYF.

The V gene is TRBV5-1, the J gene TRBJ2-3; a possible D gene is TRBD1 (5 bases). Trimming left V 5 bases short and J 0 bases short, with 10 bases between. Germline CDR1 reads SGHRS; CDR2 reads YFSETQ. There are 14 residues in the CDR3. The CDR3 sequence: CASSTGRSTDTQYF. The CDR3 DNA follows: TGCGCCAGCAGTACAGGACGAAGCACAGATACGCAGTATTTT.

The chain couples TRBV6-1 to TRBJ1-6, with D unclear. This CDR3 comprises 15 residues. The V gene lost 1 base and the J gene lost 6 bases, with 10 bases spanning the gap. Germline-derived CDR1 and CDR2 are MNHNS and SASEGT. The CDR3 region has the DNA TGTGCCAGCAGTGAAGATTTAGGTTCTAATTCACCCCTCCACTTT. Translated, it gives CASSEDLGSNSPLHF.

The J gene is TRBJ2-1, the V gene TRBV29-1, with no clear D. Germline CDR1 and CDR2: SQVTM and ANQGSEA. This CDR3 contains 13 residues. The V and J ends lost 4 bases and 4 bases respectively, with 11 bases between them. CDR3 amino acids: CSVGGLRYNEQFF. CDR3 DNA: TGCAGCGTTGGCGGTTTGAGGTACAATGAGCAGTTCTTC.

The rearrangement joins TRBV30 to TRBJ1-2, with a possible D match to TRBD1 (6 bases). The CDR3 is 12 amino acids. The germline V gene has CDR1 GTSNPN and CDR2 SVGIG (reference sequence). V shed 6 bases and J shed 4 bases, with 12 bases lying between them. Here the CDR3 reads CACRTESYGYTF. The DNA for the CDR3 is TGTGCCTGTCGGACAGAATCCTATGGCTACACCTTC.

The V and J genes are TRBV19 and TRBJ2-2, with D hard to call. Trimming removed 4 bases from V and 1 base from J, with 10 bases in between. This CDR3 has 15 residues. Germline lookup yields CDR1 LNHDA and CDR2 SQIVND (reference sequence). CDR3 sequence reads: CASSKGRMNTGELFF. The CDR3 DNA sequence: TGTGCCAGTAGTAAAGGACGGATGAACACCGGGGAGCTGTTTTTT.

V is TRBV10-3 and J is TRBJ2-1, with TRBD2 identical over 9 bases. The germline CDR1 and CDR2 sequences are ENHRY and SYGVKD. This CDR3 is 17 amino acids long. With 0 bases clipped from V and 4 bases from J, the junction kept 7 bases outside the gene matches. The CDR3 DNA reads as TGTGCCATCAGTGAGTCGACATTGCTAGCGGGGTACAATGAGCAGTTCTTC. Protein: CAISESTLLAGYNEQFF.

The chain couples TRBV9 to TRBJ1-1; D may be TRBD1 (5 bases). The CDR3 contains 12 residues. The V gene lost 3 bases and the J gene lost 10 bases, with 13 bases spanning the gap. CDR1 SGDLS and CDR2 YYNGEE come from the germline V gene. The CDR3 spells CASSGGGGGAFF. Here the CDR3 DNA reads TGTGCCAGCAGCGGGGGCGGTGGCGGAGCTTTCTTT.

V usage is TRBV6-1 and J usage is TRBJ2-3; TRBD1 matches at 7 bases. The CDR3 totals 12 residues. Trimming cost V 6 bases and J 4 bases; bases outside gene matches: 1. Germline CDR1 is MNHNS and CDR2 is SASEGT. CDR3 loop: CASRRGPDTQYF. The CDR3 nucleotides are TGTGCCAGCAGGAGGGGGCCAGATACGCAGTATTTT.

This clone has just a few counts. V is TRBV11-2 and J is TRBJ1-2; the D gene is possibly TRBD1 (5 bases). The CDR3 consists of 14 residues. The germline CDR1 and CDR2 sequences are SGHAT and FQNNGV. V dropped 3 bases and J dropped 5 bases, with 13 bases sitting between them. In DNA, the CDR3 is TGTGCCAGCAGCTTTGAGGTTACAGGATATGGCTACACCTTC. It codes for CASSFEVTGYGYTF.

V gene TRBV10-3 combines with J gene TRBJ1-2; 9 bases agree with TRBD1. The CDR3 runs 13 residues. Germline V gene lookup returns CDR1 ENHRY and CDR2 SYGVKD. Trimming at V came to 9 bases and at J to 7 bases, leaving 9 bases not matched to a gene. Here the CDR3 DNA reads TGTGCCATGGAAAATGACAGGGGGTCTGGCTACACCTTC. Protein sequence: CAMENDRGSGYTF.

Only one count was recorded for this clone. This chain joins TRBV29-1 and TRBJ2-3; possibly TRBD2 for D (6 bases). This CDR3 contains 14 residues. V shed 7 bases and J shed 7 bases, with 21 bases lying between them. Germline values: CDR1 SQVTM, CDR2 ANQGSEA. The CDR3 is CSGIDGGRKNTQYF. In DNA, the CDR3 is TGCAGCGGGATCGACGGAGGGCGGAAAAATACGCAGTATTTT.

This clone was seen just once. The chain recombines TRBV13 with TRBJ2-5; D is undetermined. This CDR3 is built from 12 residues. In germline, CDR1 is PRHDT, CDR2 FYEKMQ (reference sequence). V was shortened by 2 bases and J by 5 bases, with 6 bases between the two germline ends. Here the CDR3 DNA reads TGTGCCAGCAGCTTAAATATGGAGACCCAGTACTTC. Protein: CASSLNMETQYF.

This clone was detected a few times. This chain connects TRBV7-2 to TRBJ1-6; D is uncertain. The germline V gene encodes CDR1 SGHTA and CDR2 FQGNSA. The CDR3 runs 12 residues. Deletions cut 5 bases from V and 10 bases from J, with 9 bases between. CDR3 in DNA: TGTGCCAGCAGCCCCACACTATCACCCCTCCACTTT. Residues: CASSPTLSPLHF.

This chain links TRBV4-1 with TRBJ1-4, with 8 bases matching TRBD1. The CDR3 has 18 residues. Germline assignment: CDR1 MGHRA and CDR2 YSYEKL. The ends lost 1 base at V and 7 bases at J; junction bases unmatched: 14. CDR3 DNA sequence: TGCGCCAGCAGCCAAGGGTCCGGTCGACAGGGGCTGGGTGAAAAACTGTTTTTT. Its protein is CASSQGSGRQGLGEKLFF.

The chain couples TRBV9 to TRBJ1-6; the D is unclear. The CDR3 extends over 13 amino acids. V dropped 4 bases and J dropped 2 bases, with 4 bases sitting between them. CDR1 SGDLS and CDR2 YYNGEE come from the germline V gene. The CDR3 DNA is TGTGCCAGCAGCCCAGCCTATAATTCACCCCTCCACTTT. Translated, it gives CASSPAYNSPLHF.

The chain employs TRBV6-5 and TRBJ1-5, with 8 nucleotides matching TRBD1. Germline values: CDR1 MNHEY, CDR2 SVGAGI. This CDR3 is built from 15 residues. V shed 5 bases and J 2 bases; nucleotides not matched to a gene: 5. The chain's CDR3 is CASSNKGQGNQPQHF. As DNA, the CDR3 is TGTGCCAGCAGTAACAAGGGACAGGGCAATCAGCCCCAGCATTTT.

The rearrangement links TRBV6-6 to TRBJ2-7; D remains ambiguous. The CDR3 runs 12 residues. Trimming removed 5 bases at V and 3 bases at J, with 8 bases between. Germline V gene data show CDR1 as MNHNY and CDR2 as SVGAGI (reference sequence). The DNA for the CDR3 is TGTGCCAGCAGTCTTGACGGCTACGAGCAGTACTTC. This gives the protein CASSLDGYEQYF.

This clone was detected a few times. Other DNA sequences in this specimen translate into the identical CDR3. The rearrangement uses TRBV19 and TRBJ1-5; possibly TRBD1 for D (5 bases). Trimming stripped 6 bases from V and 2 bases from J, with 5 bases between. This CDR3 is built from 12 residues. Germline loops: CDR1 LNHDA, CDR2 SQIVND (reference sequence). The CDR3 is CASRQGNQPQHF. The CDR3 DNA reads TGTGCCAGTAGACAGGGCAATCAGCCCCAGCATTTT. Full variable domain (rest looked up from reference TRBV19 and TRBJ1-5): DGGITQSPKYLFRKEGQNVTLSCEQNLNHDAMYWYRQDPGQGLRLIYYSQIVNDFQKGDIAEGYSVSREKKESFPLTVTSAQKNPTAFYLCASRQGNQPQHFGDGTRLSIL.

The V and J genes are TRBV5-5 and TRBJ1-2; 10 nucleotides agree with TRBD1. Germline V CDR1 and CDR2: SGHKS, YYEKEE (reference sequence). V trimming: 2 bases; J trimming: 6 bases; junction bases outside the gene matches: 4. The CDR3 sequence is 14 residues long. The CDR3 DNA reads TGTGCCAGCAGCTTCACCGGGACAGGGGATGGCTACACCTTC. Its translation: CASSFTGTGDGYTF.